The source of this TCR beta chain is a study of OX40 agonist ivuxolimab in advanced cancers. Findings of the study overall: The mean number of expanded clones was higher in CD8+ T cells than in CD4+.

The assay was immunoSEQ multiplex PCR, and TCRdb's table has in-frame clones only and misses some. This table has some 30,000 clones, roughly 79% appearing once. This clone was recorded once. Its specificity is not known. The CDR3 has 15 residues. CDR1 and CDR2 from the germline V gene are SGHNT and YYREEE (reference sequence). V was shortened by 2 bases and J by 1 base, with 10 bases between the two germline ends. The sequences come from CD4+ or CD8+ T cells sorted from blood, collected in a trial of the OX40 agonist ivuxolimab. This receptor was taken from an adult with an advanced solid tumor such as melanoma, head and neck, liver or kidney cancer. The rearrangement links TRBV5-4 to TRBJ2-4; possibly TRBD1 or TRBD2 for D (6 bases each). CDR3 sequence: CASSLGGTAKNIQYF. The DNA of the CDR3 is TGTGCCAGCAGCTTAGGGGGGACGGCCAAAAACATTCAGTACTTC.